This TCR beta chain originates from a study of identical twins. Broader study findings: Models predicted less out-of-frame TCR alpha sharing in monozygotic twins than was found. Invariant MAIT and iNKT cells are populations that could partly confound zero-insertion analyses. Instead of following the same donors, the conclusions were based on cross-sectional statistical analysis.

Via MiXCR, TCRdb re-called the 5' RACE reads, giving one row per CDR3 protein. The data contain 1.5 million to 2 million distinct CDR3 sequences, around 33% of them seen just once; the ten biggest clones take up 0.27%. In its sample, this clonotype was seen many times. What it binds is not known. Sequencing was done on a sample of cord blood. The receptor's source is a newborn girl in good health.

CDR3 amino acids: CSAPDLSGGRTYEQYF. The CDR3 coding sequence is TGCAGTGCCCCCGACTTATCGGGGGGGAGAACCTACGAGCAGTACTTC. The chain combines TRBV20-1 with TRBJ2-7; 8 bases line up with TRBD2. Germline assignment: CDR1 DFQATT and CDR2 SNEGSKA (reference sequence). J was trimmed by 2 bases and V by 6 bases; bases with no gene match: 15. The CDR3 contains 16 residues.